This T cell receptor beta chain comes out of a study of T-cell reconstitution after alpha-beta-depleted transplantation in children. The library targeted TCRbeta and was prepared with unique molecular identifiers. From the PCR reads, TCRdb called clonotypes with MiXCR, one entry per CDR3 protein. This sample yields roughly 150,000 distinct CDR3 sequences, of which 11% are seen a single time; roughly 13% belongs to the top ten. Trimming stripped 4 bases from V and 2 bases from J, with 16 bases between. This CDR3 has 16 residues. Germline V gene data show CDR1 as SEHNR and CDR2 as FQNEAQ (reference sequence). Ten or more counts support this clonotype.

The sequence was obtained from a boy younger than 10 with acute myeloid leukemia, due to receive a stem cell transplant. Source: PBMCs, taken before TCRalphabeta/CD19-depleted stem cell transplant. This sequence joins TRBV7-9 and TRBJ2-3, with D possibly being TRBD1 or TRBD2 (6 bases each). The CDR3: CASSSRGEFHTDTQYF. In DNA, the CDR3 is TGTGCCAGCAGCTCAAGGGGGGAGTTCCACACAGATACGCAGTATTTT. The entire variable domain, with the rest obtained from reference TRBV7-9 and TRBJ2-3, is as follows: DTGVSQNPRHKITKRGQNVTFRCDPISEHNRLYWYRQTLGQGPEFLTYFQNEAQLEKSRLLSDRFSAERPKGSFSTLEIQRTEQGDSAMYLCASSSRGEFHTDTQYFGPGTRLTVL.